This T cell receptor (beta chain) comes out of a study of shared T cell receptors in the human thymus. Clones were read by immunoSEQ multiplex PCR, and TCRdb kept only the in-frame ones, dropping some. The sample holds 540,000 or so clones, approximately 80% seen once. About this clone itself: At one boundary the junction diverges from the germline segment, which might be a read error.

These same data were also listed under a study on human thymus T cells. Turning to that study: The thymus was resected at corrective cardiac surgery.

The source of this sequence is a boy younger than two with a congenital heart defect. Input material: thymocytes.

For the CDR3, the DNA is TGTGCCAGCAGGGAAGGGACTAGCGGGCCCCCCAATGAGCAGTTCTTC. Its protein product is CASREGTSGPPNEQFF. The chain uses TRBV2 and TRBJ2-1, with 12 bases identical to TRBD2. The CDR3 loop spans 16 amino acids. The V gene's germline CDR1 is SNHLY and CDR2 FYNNEI.